This T cell receptor (beta chain) stems from a study of blood T cell repertoires in COVID-19. CDR3 length equals 18 residues. Germline values: CDR1 LGHDT, CDR2 YNNKEL (reference sequence). Germline trimming cut 0 bases from V and 5 bases from J; bases unmatched to any gene: 13. This clone has just one count. Clones were sequenced by immunoSEQ multiplex PCR, and TCRdb holds only the in-frame ones, with some missing. The profile shows 390,000 or so clones, about nine tenths of them singletons. The TCR sequence derives from a woman in her 30s with active or convalescent COVID-19. V usage is TRBV3-1 (or the pseudogene TRBV3-2) and J usage is TRBJ2-5; 9 positions agree with TRBD2. Material for sequencing was peripheral blood. CDR3 region: CASSQDLGAAGGRETQYF. CDR3 nucleotide sequence: TGTGCCAGCAGCCAAGATCTTGGGGCAGCGGGGGGCCGGGAGACCCAGTACTTC.